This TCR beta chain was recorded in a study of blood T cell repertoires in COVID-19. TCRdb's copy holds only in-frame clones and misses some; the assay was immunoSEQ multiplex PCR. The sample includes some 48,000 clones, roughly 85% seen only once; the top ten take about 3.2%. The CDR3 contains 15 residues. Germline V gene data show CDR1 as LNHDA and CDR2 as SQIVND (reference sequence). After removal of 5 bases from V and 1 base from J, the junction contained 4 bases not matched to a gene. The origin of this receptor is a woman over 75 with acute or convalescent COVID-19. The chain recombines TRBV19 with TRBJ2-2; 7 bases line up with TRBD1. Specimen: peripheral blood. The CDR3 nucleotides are TGTGCCAGTAGTGTAACAGGGGTGAACACCGGGGAGCTGTTTTTT. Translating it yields CASSVTGVNTGELFF.